Detailed here is one TCR beta chain. Its specificity is not known. The table came from immunoSEQ multiplex PCR; TCRdb's copy has only in-frame clones and leaves some out. The sample yields some 150,000 clones, just over 90% seen once. This sample is part of a study of T cell responses to AZD1222 COVID-19 vaccine. Whole-study findings and limits: Spike-specific TCR breadth and depth went up after people got two AZD1222 doses. Regions 160-218 and 743-854 dominated among vaccine-associated CD4 TCRs spanning spike. Mostly white British, mostly female donors; authors suggested clonal diversity may be underestimated. Repertoire sampling happened only post peak T cell response.

Germline assignment: CDR1 KGHSH and CDR2 LQKENI. J was trimmed by 5 bases and V by 4 bases; bases with no gene match: 7. This CDR3 is built from 16 residues. The sequencing here drew on peripheral blood, taken on day 0 of MenACWY control vaccination. This receptor was obtained from an adult in good health. The rearrangement joins TRBV18 to TRBJ2-3, with TRBD1 identical over 12 bases. CDR3 region: CASSHGTGGAGDTQYF. In nucleotides, the CDR3 is TGTGCCAGCTCACACGGGACAGGGGGCGCGGGAGATACGCAGTATTTT.